This entry lists 9 T cell receptor beta chains sequenced from one sample in a study of identifying expanded T cells in peripheral blood. Some clones are missing from TCRdb's copy, which holds only in-frame ones; the method was immunoSEQ multiplex PCR. The repertoire includes tens of thousands of clones, roughly 90% of them detected once, and under 6.5% sits in the top ten. What was sequenced was blood. All receptors derive from a person between 18 and 75 years old in good health.

This sequence joins TRBV10-2 and TRBJ2-1; D call uncertain. Germline V gene data show CDR1 as WSHSY and CDR2 as SAAADI. The CDR3 consists of 11 residues. The germline V and J ends were trimmed by 6 bases and 4 bases, with 4 bases remaining between them. CDR3 loop: CASRVYNEQFF. The CDR3 DNA is TGCGCCAGCAGGGTATACAATGAGCAGTTCTTC.

The gene calls are TRBV5-6 and TRBJ1-4; possibly TRBD1 for D (5 bases). Germline values: CDR1 SGHDT, CDR2 YYEEEE. The CDR3 is 17 residues long. Trimming stripped 0 bases from V and 8 bases from J, with 20 bases between. CDR3 region: CASSLVGQGGEGEKLFF. DNA for the CDR3: TGTGCCAGCAGCTTGGTGGGTCAAGGAGGGGAAGGCGAAAAACTGTTTTTT.

The chain combines TRBV25-1 with TRBJ1-2; TRBD1 might be the D (5 bases). From germline, CDR1 is MGHDK and CDR2 SYGVNS. The CDR3 is 13 residues long. V was shortened by 2 bases and J by 2 bases, with 6 bases between the two germline ends. DNA of the CDR3: TGTGCCAGCAGTGAACCAGGGAACTATGGCTACACCTTC. This translates into CASSEPGNYGYTF.

This chain connects TRBV27 to TRBJ2-2, with TRBD2 matching over 8 bases. The V and J ends lost 7 bases and 2 bases, in that order; junction bases with no gene match: 6. The length of the CDR3 is 15 residues. Germline CDR1 is MNHEY and CDR2 is SMNVEV (reference sequence). The CDR3 spells CASKGSGANTGELFF. DNA of the CDR3: TGTGCCAGCAAGGGTAGCGGGGCCAACACCGGGGAGCTGTTTTTT.

This clone was observed a handful of times. V gene TRBV30 combines with J gene TRBJ1-2, with D maybe TRBD1 (6 bases). Germline loops: CDR1 GTSNPN, CDR2 SVGIG (reference sequence). V lost 0 bases and J lost 5, with 19 bases in between. CDR3 length: 16 amino acids. CDR3 sequence: CAWSVRGQGSGYGYTF. The DNA of the CDR3 is TGTGCCTGGAGTGTACGCGGCCAGGGGAGCGGTTATGGCTACACCTTC. Variable domain in full (rest from reference TRBV30 and TRBJ1-2): SQTIHQWPATLVQPVGSPLSLECTVEGTSNPNLYWYRQAAGRGLQLLFYSVGIGQISSEVPQNLSASRPQDRQFILSSKKLLLSDSGFYLCAWSVRGQGSGYGYTFGSGTRLTVV.

This rearrangement joins TRBV5-6 to TRBJ1-3; D uncertain. The CDR3 runs to 15 residues. The germline V gene encodes CDR1 SGHDT and CDR2 YYEEEE. Trimming cost V 4 bases and J 0 bases, with 11 bases left between them. CDR3: CASSRWELSGNTIYF. The CDR3 coding sequence is TGTGCCAGCAGCAGGTGGGAGCTCTCTGGAAACACCATATATTTT.

The rearrangement joins TRBV5-8 to TRBJ1-5; weak D call: TRBD1 (6 bases). The CDR3 is 16 amino acids. With 0 bases removed from V and 6 bases from J, the gap between germline ends came to 16 bases. CDR1 and CDR2 (germline): SGHTS, YDEGEE. CDR3 sequence: CASSLVFAQGSQPQHF. The DNA of the CDR3 is TGTGCCAGCAGCTTGGTCTTCGCTCAGGGGTCTCAGCCCCAGCATTTT.

This rearrangement joins TRBV30 to TRBJ1-1; D is ambiguous. The CDR3 is 12 residues long. Germline V gene lookup returns CDR1 GTSNPN and CDR2 SVGIG (reference sequence). V was trimmed by 4 bases and J by 3 bases, leaving 9 bases between them. The CDR3 here is CAWNIGDTEAFF. CDR3 DNA sequence: TGTGCCTGGAATATTGGCGACACTGAAGCTTTCTTT. Using reference TRBV30 and TRBJ1-1 for the parts outside the CDR3, the full variable domain is SQTIHQWPATLVQPVGSPLSLECTVEGTSNPNLYWYRQAAGRGLQLLFYSVGIGQISSEVPQNLSASRPQDRQFILSSKKLLLSDSGFYLCAWNIGDTEAFFGQGTRLTVV.

This chain connects TRBV6-5 to TRBJ1-5; D gene uncertain. Germline assignment: CDR1 MNHEY and CDR2 SVGAGI. The CDR3 is 14 amino acids. V was shortened by 0 bases and J by 2 bases, with 5 bases between the two germline ends. CDR3 sequence: CASSYSARNQPQHF. The CDR3 DNA sequence: TGTGCCAGCAGTTACTCAGCGCGCAATCAGCCCCAGCATTTT.